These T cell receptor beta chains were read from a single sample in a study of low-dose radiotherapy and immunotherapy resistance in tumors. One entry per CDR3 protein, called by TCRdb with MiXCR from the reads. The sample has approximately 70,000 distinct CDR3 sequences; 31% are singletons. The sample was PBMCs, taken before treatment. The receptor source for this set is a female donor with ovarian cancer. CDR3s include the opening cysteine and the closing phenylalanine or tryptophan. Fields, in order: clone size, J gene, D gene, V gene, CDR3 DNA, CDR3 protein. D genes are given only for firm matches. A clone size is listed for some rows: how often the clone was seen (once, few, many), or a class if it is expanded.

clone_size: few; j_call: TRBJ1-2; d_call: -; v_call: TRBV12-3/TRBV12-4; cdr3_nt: TGTGCCAGCGGGGCCGCCCGGAGCGAACACTATGGCTACACCTTC; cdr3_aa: CASGAARSEHYGYTF
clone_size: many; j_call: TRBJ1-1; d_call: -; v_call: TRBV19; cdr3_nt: TGTGCCAGTAGCGGGGTTCGGGGTTCAGGGACTGAAGCTTTCTTT; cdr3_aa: CASSGVRGSGTEAFF
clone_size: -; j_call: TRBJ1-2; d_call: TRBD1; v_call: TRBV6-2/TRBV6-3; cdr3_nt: TGTGCCAGCAGTCCGGGACAGCCCATGATCTATGGCTACACCTTC; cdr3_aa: CASSPGQPMIYGYTF
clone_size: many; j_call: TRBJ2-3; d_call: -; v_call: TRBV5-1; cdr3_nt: TGCGCCAGCAGCATGCAGGCGGGATACACAGATACGCAGTATTTT; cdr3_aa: CASSMQAGYTDTQYF
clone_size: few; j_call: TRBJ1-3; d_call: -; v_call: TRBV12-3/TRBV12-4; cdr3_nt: TGTGCCAGCAGTTTCGACAACAACTCTGGAAACACCATATATTTT; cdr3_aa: CASSFDNNSGNTIYF
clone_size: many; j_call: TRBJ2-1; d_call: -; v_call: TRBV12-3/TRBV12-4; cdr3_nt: TGTGCCAGCAGTGTAAGCGGCAGCTCCTACAATGAGCAGTTCTTC; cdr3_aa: CASSVSGSSYNEQFF
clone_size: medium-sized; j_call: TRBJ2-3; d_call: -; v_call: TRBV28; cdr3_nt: TGTGCCAGCAGTAGCGGAGGGGGTGATACGCAGTATTTT; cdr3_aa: CASSSGGGDTQYF
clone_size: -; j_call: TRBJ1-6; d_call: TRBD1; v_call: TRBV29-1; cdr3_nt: TGCAGCGTTGCGGACAGGGAGGATTCACCCCTCCACTTT; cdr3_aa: CSVADREDSPLHF
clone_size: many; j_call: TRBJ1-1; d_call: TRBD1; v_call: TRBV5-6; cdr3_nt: TGTGCCAGTAGCCAATTTGGACAGGGGGATCTCCAAGTAGCTTTCTTT; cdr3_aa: CASSQFGQGDLQVAFF
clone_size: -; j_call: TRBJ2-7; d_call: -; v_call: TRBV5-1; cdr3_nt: TGCGCCAGCAGCTTCGCGGGGCCCTCCTACGAGCAGTACTTC; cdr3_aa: CASSFAGPSYEQYF
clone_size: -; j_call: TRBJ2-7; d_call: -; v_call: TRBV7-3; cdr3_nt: TGTGCCAGCAGCTTAGACCGGCCTAGCGACGAGCAGTACTTC; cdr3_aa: CASSLDRPSDEQYF
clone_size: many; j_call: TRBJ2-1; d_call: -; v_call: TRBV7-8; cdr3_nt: TGTGCCAGCAGCTTAGTATCCAACAATGAGCAGTTCTTC; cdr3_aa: CASSLVSNNEQFF
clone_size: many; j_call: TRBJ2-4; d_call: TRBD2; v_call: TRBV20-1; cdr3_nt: TGCAGTGCTAGGGAAGCGGGGGGGGGTGGAAACATTCAGTACTTC; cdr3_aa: CSAREAGGGGNIQYF
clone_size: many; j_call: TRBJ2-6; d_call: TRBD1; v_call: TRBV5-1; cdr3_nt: TGCGCCAGCAGCTATCAGACAGGGGCTGGGGCCAACGTCCTGACTTTC; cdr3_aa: CASSYQTGAGANVLTF
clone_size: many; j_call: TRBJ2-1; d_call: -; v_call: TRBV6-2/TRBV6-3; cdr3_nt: TGTGCCAGCAGTTACCCGAGGGTAACCGAGAGTGAGCAGTTCTTC; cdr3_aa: CASSYPRVTESEQFF
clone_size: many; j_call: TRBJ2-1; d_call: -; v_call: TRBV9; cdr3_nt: TGTGCCAGCAGCGGGGGTTATCCGGGAAATGAGCAGTTCTTC; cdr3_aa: CASSGGYPGNEQFF
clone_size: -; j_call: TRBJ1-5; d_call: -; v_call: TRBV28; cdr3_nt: TGTGCCAGCAGCTTTGCTGACCCTAGCAATCAGCCCCAGCATTTT; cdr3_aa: CASSFADPSNQPQHF
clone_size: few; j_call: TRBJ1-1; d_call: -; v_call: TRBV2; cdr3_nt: TGTGCCAGCAGTGGAGGGAGGATAGCTTTCTTT; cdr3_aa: CASSGGRIAFF
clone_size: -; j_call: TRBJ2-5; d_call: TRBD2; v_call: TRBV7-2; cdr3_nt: TGTGCCAGCAGGAAAGCGGGGTCAGAGACCCAGTACTTC; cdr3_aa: CASRKAGSETQYF
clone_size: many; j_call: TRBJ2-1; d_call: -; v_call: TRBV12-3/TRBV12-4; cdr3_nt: TGTGCCAGCAGTTTAGGCGGGCGAAACAATGAGCAGTTCTTC; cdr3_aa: CASSLGGRNNEQFF
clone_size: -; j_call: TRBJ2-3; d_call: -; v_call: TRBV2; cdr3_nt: TGTGCCAGCAACGCGGGTGATACGCAGTATTTT; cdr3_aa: CASNAGDTQYF
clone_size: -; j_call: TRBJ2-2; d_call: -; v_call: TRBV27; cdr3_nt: TGTGCCAGCAGTTCCCCGGGGATTGCCGGGGAGCTGTTTTTT; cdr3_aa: CASSSPGIAGELFF
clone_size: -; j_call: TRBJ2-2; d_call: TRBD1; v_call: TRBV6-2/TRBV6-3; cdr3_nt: TGTGCCAGCAGCTGGGACAGAAGGGAAACCGGGGAGCTGTTTTTT; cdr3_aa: CASSWDRRETGELFF
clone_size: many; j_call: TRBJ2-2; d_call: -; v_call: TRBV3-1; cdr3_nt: TGTGCCAGCAGAACAGGGAAAGTACTGGGGACCGGGGAGCTGTTTTTT; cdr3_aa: CASRTGKVLGTGELFF
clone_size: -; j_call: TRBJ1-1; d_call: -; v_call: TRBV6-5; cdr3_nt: TGTGCCATCAGGGCCTTCCCGAACACTGAAGCTTTCTTT; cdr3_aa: CAIRAFPNTEAFF
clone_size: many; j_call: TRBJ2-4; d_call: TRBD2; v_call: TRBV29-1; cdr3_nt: TGCAGCGTTCGACTAGCGGGAGTGGGCAAAAACATTCAGTACTTC; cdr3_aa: CSVRLAGVGKNIQYF
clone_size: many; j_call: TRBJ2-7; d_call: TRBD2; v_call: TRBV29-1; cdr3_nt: TGCAGCGGATCTAGCGGGAGGGCCAGGTACGAGCAGTACTTC; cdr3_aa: CSGSSGRARYEQYF
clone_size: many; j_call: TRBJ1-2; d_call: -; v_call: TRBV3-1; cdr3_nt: TGTGCCAGCAGCCAAGGAGGAGGGGCACCGAGTGGCTACACCTTC; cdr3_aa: CASSQGGGAPSGYTF
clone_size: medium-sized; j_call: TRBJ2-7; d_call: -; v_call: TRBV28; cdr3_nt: TGTGCCAGCAGCGACACAGGACCGACCTACGAGCAGTACTTC; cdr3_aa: CASSDTGPTYEQYF
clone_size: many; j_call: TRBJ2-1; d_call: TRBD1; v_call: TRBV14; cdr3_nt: TGTGCCAGCAGCCACCTTCTCCGGGACAGGGGGCTCAGGGATGAGCAGTTCTTC; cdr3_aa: CASSHLLRDRGLRDEQFF
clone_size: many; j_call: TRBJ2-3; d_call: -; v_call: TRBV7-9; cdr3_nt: TGTGCCAGCAGCTTTGGCGGGGGCGGTTTAACAGATACGCAGTATTTT; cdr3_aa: CASSFGGGGLTDTQYF
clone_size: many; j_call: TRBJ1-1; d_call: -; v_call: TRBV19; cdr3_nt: TGTGCCAGTAGTAAATTGGACGGGGAAGCTTTCTTT; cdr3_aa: CASSKLDGEAFF
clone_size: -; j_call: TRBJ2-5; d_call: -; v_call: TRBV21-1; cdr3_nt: TGTGCCAGCAGCAAAGGGGAAGGGCGAAAAAACCAAGAGACCCAGTACTTC; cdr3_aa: CASSKGEGRKNQETQYF
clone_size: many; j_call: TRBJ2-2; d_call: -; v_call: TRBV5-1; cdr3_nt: TGCGCCAGCAGCCAGGACGGCGGTCCCGGGGAGCTGTTTTTT; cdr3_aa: CASSQDGGPGELFF
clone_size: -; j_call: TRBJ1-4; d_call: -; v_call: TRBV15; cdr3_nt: TGTGCCACCAGCAGAGTGGTTCAGGGCGGAGAAAAACTGTTTTTT; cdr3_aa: CATSRVVQGGEKLFF
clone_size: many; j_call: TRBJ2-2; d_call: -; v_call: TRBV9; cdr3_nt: TGTGCCAGCAGCGTGATCCCGAACACCGGGGAGCTGTTTTTT; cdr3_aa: CASSVIPNTGELFF
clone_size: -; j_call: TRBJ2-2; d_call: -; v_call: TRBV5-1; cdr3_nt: -; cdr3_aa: CASNLRLAGSCFF
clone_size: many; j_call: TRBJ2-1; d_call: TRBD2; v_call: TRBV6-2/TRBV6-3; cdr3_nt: TGTGCCAGCAGTGAAGCGGGGCCCGGGAATGAGCAGTTCTTC; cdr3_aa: CASSEAGPGNEQFF
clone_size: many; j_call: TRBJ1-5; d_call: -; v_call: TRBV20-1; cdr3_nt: TGCAGTGCTAGATCGGGGAGCAATCAGCCCCAGCATTTT; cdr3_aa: CSARSGSNQPQHF
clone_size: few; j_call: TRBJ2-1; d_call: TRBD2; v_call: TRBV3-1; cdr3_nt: TGTGCCAGCAGCCAAATAGCGGGAGGGCTGGGTGAGCAGTTCTTC; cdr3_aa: CASSQIAGGLGEQFF
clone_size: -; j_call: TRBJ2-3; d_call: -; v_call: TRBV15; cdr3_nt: TGTGCCACCAGCAGAGATCGGGGTACCGCCATGGATACGCAGTATTTT; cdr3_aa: CATSRDRGTAMDTQYF
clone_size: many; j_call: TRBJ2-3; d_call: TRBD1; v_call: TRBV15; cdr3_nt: TGTGCCACCAGCAGAGCCTCACCGGGACAGGGGACAGATACGCAGTATTTT; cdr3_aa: CATSRASPGQGTDTQYF
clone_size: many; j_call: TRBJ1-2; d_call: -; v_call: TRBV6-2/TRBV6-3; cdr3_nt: TGTGCCACCAGCGTTTCCTCAGCAGGGGCCCTTGGCTACACCTTC; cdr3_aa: CATSVSSAGALGYTF
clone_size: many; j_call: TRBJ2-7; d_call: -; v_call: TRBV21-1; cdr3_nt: TGTGCCAGCAGCAACTCCTACGAGCAGTACTTC; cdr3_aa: CASSNSYEQYF
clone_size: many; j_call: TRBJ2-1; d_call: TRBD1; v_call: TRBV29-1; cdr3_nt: TGCAGCGTTGAAGGGAAGGCAGGGGGCTATGAGCAGTTCTTC; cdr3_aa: CSVEGKAGGYEQFF
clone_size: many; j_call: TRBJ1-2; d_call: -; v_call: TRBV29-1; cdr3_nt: TGCAGCGTTGAAGGGCTTCGTGGCTACACCTTC; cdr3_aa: CSVEGLRGYTF
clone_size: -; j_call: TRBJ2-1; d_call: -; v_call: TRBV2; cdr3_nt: TGTGCCAGCTGTCGAAGGGCCTCCTACAATGAGCAGTTCTTC; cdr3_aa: CASCRRASYNEQFF
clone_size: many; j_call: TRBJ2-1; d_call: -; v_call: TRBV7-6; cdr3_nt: TGTGCCAGCAGCTTAGCGCGGGCCTACGAGCAGTTCTTC; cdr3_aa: CASSLARAYEQFF
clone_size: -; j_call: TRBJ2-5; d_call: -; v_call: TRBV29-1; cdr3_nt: TGCAGCGTTGACAGGAAAGAGACCCAGTACTTC; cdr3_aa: CSVDRKETQYF
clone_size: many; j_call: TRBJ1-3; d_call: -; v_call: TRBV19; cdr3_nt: TGTGCCAGTAGTGCTCACAGGCCGCGCTCTGGAAACACCATATATTTT; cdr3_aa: CASSAHRPRSGNTIYF
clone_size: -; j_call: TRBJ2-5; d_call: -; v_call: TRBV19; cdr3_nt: TGTGCCAGTAGTTCTGGACATCATGCATCGAAAGAGACCCAGTACTTC; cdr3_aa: CASSSGHHASKETQYF
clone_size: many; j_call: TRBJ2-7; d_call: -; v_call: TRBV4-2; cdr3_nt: TGTGCCAGCAGCCAAGTGTATATTGTCGGGGACATTACCTACGAGCAGTACTTC; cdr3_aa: CASSQVYIVGDITYEQYF
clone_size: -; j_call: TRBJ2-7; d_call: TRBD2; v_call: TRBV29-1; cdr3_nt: TGCAGCGTTTCCAGCGGGAGGGCTCTCTCCTACGAGCAGTACTTC; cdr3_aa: CSVSSGRALSYEQYF
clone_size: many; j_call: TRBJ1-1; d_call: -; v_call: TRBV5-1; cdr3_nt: TGCGCCAGCAGCGTGGAGGCGTATCGGACTGAAGCTTTCTTT; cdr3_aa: CASSVEAYRTEAFF
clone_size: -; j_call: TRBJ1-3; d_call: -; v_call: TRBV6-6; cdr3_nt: TGTGCCAGCAGTTACTCGTTCTTCGGAAACACCATATATTTT; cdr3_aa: CASSYSFFGNTIYF
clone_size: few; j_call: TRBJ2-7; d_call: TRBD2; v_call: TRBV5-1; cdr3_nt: TGTGCCAGCAGCCCTCGACTCTCCGGGACTAGCGGGCTCTCCTACGAGCAGTACTTC; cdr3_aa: CASSPRLSGTSGLSYEQYF
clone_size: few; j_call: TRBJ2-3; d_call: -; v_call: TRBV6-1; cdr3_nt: TGTGCCAGCAAAGGAGGGAGCACAGATACGCAGTATTTT; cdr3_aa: CASKGGSTDTQYF